This TCR beta chain derives from a study of T cell changes during pregnancy in multiple sclerosis. This CDR3 spans 15 amino acids. V lost 2 bases and J lost 8; bases outside the gene matches: 8. CDR1 is WNHNN and CDR2 is SYGVQD in the germline V gene (reference sequence). TCRdb's table, derived via immunoSEQ multiplex PCR, lists solely in-frame clones and lacks some. The table lists roughly 40,000 clones, around 90% of them singletons. The sequence was obtained from a female donor with multiple sclerosis, enrolled in a pregnancy study. This chain uses TRBV10-1 with TRBJ2-7; TRBD2 matches 11 bases. This sample comprised CD4+ T cells from peripheral blood mononuclear cells, obtained in the third trimester of pregnancy. CDR3 amino acids: CASSEGASGRFQQYF. The DNA for the CDR3 is TGCGCCAGCAGTGAGGGGGCTAGCGGGAGGTTCCAGCAGTACTTC.